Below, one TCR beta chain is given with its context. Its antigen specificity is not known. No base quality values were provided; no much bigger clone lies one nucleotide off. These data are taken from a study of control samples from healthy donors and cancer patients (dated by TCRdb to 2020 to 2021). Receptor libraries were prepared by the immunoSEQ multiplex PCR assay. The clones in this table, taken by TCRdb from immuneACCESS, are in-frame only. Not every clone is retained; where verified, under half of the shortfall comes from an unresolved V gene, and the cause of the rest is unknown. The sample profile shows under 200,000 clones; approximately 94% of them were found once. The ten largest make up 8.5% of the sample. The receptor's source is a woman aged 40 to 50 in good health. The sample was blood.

The nucleotides are TGTGCCAGCAGCTTGCTTGCAGAAGCCTACGAGCAGTACTTC. This is translated as CASSLLAEAYEQYF. The chain is encoded by TRBV5-4 joined to TRBJ2-7, with the D gene not confidently named. According to the germline V gene (reference sequence), CDR1 reads SGHNT and CDR2 reads YYREEE. Taken from cysteine to phenylalanine, the CDR3 has 14 residues. Left in the record is the CDR3 DNA by itself, 42 bases read in frame from the first base. V is pared back by 1 base and J by 2 bases, with 10 bases lying between the germline termini.